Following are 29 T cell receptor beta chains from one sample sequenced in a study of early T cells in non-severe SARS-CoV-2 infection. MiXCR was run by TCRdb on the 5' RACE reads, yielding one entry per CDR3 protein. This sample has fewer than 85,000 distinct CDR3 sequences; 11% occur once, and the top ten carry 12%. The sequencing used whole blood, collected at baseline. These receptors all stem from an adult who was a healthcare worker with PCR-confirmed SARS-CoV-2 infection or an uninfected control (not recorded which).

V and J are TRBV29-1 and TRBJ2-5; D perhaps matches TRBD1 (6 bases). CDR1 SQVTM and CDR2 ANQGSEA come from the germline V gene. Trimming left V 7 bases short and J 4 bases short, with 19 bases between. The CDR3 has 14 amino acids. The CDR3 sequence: CSAEEGSGAETQYF. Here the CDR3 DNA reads TGCAGCGCCGAGGAAGGGTCAGGGGCAGAGACCCAGTACTTC.

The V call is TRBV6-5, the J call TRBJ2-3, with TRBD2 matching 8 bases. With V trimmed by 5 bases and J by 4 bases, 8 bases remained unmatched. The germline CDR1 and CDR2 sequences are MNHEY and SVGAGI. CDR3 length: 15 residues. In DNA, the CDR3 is TGTGCCAGCAGTGATGTAGCGGGAACCTCAGATACGCAGTATTTT. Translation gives CASSDVAGTSDTQYF.

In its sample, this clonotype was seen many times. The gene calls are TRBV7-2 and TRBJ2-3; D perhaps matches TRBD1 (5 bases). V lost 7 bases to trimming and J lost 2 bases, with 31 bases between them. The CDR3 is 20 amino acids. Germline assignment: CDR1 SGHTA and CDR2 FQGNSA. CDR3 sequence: CASTLYLKSRASFDTDTQYF. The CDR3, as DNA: TGTGCCAGCACCCTATACCTCAAATCCAGGGCCTCATTCGACACAGATACGCAGTATTTT.

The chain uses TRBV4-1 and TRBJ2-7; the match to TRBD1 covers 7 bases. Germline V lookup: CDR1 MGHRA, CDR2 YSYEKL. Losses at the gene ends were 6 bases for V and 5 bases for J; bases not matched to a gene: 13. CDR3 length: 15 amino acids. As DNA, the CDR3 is TGCGCCAGCAGGTACTTGACCGGGACAGACCACGAGCAGTACTTC. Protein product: CASRYLTGTDHEQYF.

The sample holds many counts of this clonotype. The chain's CDR3 is CASSLSAYAYEQYF. The CDR3 DNA reads as TGTGCCAGCAGCTTATCAGCCTATGCCTACGAGCAGTACTTC. The chain is built from TRBV11-2 and TRBJ2-7; unclear D gene. The V end was cut by 2 bases, the J end by 2 bases, with 10 bases between. The germline gives CDR1 SGHAT, CDR2 FQNNGV. The CDR3 is made up of 14 amino acids.

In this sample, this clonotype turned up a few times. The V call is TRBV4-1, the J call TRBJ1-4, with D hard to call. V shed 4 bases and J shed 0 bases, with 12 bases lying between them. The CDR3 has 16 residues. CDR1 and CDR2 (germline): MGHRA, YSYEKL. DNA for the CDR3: TGCGCCAGCAGCCTAGTCGACACGTCAACTAATGAAAAACTGTTTTTT. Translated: CASSLVDTSTNEKLFF.

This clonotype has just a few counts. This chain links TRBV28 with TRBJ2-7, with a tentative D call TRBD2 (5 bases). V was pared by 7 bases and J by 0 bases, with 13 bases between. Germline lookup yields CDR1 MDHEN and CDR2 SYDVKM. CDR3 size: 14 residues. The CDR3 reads CASIPGWYSYEQYF. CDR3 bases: TGTGCCAGCATCCCGGGGTGGTACTCCTACGAGCAGTACTTC.

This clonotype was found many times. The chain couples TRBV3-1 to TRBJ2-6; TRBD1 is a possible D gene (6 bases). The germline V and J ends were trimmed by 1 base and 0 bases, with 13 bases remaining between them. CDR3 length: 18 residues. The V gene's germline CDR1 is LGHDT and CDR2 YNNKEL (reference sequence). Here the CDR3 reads CASSQGGGQSSGANVLTF. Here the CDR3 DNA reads TGTGCCAGCAGCCAAGGAGGGGGACAAAGCTCTGGGGCCAACGTCCTGACTTTC.

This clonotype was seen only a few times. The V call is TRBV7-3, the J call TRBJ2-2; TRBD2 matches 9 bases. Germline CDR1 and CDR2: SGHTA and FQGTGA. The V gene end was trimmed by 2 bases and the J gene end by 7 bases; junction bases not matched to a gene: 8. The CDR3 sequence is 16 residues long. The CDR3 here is CASSLGLSSGVGELFF. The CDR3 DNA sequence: TGTGCCAGCAGCTTAGGCTTGTCTAGCGGGGTCGGGGAGCTGTTTTTT.

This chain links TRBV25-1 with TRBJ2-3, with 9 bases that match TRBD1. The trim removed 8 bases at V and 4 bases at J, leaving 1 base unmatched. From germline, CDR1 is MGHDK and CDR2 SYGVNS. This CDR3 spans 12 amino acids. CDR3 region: CASGQGSDTQYF. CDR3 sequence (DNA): TGTGCCAGCGGACAGGGGTCAGATACGCAGTATTTT.

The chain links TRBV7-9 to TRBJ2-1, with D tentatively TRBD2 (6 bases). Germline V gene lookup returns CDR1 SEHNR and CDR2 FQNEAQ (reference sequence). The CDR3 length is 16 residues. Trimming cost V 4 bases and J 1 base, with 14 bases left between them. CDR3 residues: CASSSPGLASYNEQFF. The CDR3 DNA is TGTGCCAGCAGCTCTCCGGGACTCGCATCCTACAATGAGCAGTTCTTC. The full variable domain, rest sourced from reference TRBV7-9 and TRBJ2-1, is DTGVSQNPRHKITKRGQNVTFRCDPISEHNRLYWYRQTLGQGPEFLTYFQNEAQLEKSRLLSDRFSAERPKGSFSTLEIQRTEQGDSAMYLCASSSPGLASYNEQFFGPGTRLTVL.

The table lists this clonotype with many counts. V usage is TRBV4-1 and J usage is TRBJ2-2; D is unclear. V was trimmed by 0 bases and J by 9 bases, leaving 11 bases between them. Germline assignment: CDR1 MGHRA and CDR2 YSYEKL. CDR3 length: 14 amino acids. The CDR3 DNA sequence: TGCGCCAGCAGCCAAGATAAAGCCGCTAGGGAGCTGTTTTTT. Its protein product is CASSQDKAARELFF.

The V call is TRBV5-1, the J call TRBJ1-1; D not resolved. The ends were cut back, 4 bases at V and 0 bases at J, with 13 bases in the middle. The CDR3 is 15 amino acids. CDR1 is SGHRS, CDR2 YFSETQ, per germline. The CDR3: CASSIRPELNTEAFF. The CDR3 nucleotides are TGCGCCAGCAGCATACGCCCGGAATTGAACACTGAAGCTTTCTTT.

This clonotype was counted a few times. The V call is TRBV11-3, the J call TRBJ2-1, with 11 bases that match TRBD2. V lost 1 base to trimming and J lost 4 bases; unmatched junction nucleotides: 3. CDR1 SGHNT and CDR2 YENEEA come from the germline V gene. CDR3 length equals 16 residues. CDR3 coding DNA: TGTGCCAGCAGCTTAGTTACTAGCGGGGGATACAATGAGCAGTTCTTC. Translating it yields CASSLVTSGGYNEQFF.

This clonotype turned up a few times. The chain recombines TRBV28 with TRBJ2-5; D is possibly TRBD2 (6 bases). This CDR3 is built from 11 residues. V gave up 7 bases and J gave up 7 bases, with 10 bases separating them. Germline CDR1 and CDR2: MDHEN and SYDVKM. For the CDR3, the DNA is TGTGCCAGCAATAAGGAGGGGACCCAGTACTTC. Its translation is CASNKEGTQYF.

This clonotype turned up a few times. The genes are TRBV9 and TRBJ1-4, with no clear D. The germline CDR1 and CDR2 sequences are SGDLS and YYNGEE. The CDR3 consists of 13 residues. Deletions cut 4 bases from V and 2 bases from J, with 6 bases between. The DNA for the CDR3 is TGTGCCAGCAGCCTTAATACTAATGAAAAACTGTTTTTT. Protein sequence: CASSLNTNEKLFF. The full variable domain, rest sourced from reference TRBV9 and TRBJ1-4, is DSGVTQTPKHLITATGQRVTLRCSPRSGDLSVYWYQQSLDQGLQFLIQYYNGEERAKGNILERFSAQQFPDLHSELNLSSLELGDSALYFCASSLNTNEKLFFGSGTQLSVL.

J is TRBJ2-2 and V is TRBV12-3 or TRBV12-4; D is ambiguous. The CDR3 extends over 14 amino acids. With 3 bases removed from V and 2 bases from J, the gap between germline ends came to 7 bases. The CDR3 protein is CASSFSINTGELFF. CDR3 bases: TGTGCCAGCAGTTTCAGTATTAACACCGGGGAGCTGTTTTTT.

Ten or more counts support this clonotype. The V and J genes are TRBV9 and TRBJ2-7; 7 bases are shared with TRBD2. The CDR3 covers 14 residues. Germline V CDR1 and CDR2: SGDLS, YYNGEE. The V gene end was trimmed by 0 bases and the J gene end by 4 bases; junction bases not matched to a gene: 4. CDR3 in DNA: TGTGCCAGCAGCGTAGCTAACGGGGGGTACGAGCAGTACTTC. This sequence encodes CASSVANGGYEQYF.

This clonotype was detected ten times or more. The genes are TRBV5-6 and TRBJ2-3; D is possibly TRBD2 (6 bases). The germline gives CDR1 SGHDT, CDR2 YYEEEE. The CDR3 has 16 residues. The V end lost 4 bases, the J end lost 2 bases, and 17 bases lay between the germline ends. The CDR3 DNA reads TGTGCCAGCAGCCTCGAGGGAGCGGGCGTCACAGATACGCAGTATTTT. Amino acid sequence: CASSLEGAGVTDTQYF. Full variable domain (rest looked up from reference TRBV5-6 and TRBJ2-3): DAGVTQSPTHLIKTRGQQVTLRCSPKSGHDTVSWYQQALGQGPQFIFQYYEEEERQRGNFPDRFSGHQFPNYSSELNVNALLLGDSALYLCASSLEGAGVTDTQYFGPGTRLTVL.

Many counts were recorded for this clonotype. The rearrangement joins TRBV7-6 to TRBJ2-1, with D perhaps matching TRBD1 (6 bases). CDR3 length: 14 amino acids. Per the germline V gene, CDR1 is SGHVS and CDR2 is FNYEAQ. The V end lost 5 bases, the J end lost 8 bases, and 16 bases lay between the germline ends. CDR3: CASSRHPGVDEQFF. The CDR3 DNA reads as TGTGCCAGCAGCCGACACCCAGGGGTCGATGAGCAGTTCTTC.

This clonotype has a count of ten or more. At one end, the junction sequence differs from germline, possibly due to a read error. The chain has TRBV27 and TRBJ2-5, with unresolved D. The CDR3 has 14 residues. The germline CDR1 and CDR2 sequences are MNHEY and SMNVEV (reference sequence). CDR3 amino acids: CASSLIGPKETQHF. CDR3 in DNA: TGTGCCAGCAGTTTAATTGGGCCAAAAGAGACCCAGCACTTC.

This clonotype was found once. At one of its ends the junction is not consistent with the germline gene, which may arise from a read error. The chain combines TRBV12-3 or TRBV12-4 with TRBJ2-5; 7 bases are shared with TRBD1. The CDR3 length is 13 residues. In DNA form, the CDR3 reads TGTGTCAGCAGGCCGACAGGGCAAGAGACCCAGTACTTC. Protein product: CVSRPTGQETQYF.

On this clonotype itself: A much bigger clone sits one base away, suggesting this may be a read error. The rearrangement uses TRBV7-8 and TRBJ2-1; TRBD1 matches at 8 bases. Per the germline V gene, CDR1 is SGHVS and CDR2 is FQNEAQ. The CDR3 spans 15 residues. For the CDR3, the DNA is TGTGTCAGCAGCCAAGACAGGGGATCCTTCAATGAGCAGTTCTTC. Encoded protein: CVSSQDRGSFNEQFF.

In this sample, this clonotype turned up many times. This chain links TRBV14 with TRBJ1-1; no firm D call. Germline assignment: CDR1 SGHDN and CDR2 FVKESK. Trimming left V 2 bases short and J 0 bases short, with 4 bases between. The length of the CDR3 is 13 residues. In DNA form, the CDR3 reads TGTGCCAGCAGCCAACATTTGAACACTGAAGCTTTCTTT. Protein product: CASSQHLNTEAFF. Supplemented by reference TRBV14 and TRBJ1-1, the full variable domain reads EAGVTQFPSHSVIEKGQTVTLRCDPISGHDNLYWYRRVMGKEIKFLLHFVKESKQDESGMPNNRFLAERTGGTYSTLKVQPAELEDSGVYFCASSQHLNTEAFFGQGTRLTVV.

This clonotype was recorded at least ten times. The CDR3 DNA reads as TGCAGCGTCTCCGAACCACTTAATCGGGGCGGGGAGCTGTTTTTT. Translation gives CSVSEPLNRGGELFF. This chain connects TRBV29-1 to TRBJ2-2, with a tentative D call TRBD2 (5 bases). Trimming removed 6 bases at V and 7 bases at J, with 21 bases between. The CDR3 consists of 15 residues. Germline CDR1 is SQVTM and CDR2 is ANQGSEA.

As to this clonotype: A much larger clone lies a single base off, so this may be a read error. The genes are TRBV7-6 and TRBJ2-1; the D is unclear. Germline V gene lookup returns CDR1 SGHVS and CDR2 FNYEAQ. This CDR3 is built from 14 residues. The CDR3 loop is CACSLDAAYNEQFF. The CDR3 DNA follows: TGTGCCTGCAGCTTAGACGCGGCCTACAATGAGCAGTTCTTC.

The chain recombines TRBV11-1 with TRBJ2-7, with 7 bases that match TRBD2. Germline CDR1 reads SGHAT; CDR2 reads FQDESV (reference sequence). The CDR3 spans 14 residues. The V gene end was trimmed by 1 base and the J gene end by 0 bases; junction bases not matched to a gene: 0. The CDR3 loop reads CASSLGLASYEQYF. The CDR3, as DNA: TGTGCCAGCAGCTTAGGACTAGCCTCCTACGAGCAGTACTTC.

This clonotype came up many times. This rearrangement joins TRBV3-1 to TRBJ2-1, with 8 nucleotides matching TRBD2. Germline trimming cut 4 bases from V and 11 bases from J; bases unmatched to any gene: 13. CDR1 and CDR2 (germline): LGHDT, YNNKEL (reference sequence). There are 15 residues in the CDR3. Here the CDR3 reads CASSPQVAGGPQQFF. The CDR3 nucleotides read TGTGCCAGCAGCCCCCAGGTCGCGGGGGGCCCTCAGCAGTTCTTC.

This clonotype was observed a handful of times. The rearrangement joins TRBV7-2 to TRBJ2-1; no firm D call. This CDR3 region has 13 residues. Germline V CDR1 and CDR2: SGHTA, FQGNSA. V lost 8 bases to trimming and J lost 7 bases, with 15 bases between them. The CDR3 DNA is TGTGCCAGCGGTGTGACCCCCCGGAATGAGCAGTTCTTC. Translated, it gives CASGVTPRNEQFF.